What follows describes a single T cell receptor beta chain. Profiled with immunoSEQ multiplex PCR; TCRdb holds only in-frame clones, not every one. The table records about 320,000 clones, around four fifths of them present only once. The sample belongs to a study of Ad26.COV2.S vaccination and SARS-CoV-2 variants. The treatment was: over 15 received Ad26.COV2.S at low or high dose, single or two shots; about 5 received placebo; per-sample allocation not given. Sampling took place 63 days after the first vaccine or placebo injection. The CDR3 consists of 14 residues. CDR1 and CDR2 from the germline V gene are MNHEY and SVGAGI.

V usage is TRBV6-5 and J usage is TRBJ1-1, with D hard to call. The sequence came from a person between 18 and 59 years old who received the Ad26.COV2.S COVID-19 vaccine or a placebo. The sequencing here drew on peripheral blood, taken in a trial of Ad26.COV2.S vaccine versus placebo. In DNA, the CDR3 is TGTGCATCCATAATCGGGAGTTTCAACACTGAAGCTTTCTTT. The encoded protein is CASIIGSFNTEAFF.